This passage covers 20 T cell receptor beta chains from one sample sequenced in a study of T cell repertoires in cytomegalovirus infection. TCRdb passed the reads through MiXCR, listing each CDR3 protein once. Of roughly 350,000 distinct CDR3 sequences listed, around a third were seen once; the top ten hold 13%. No antigens are known for them. The material was cultured PBMCs, obtained from culture after CMV antigen stimulation. The source of these receptors is a human donor in good health (CMV status not recorded). Some clones in this sample may be carry-over from other donors' samples.

This clonotype was picked up one time. The V and J genes are TRBV6-6 and TRBJ2-7; TRBD2 aligns across 12 bases. The CDR3 runs to 14 residues. J was trimmed by 2 bases and V by 7 bases; bases with no gene match: 3. Germline V CDR1 and CDR2: MNHNY, SVGAGI (reference sequence). The CDR3 coding sequence is TGTGCCAGCACCCTAGCGGGAGGGGCCTACGAGCAGTACGTC. Protein product: CASTLAGGAYEQYV.

This CDR3 reads CASGRLATQETQYF. The CDR3 DNA follows: TGTGCCAGCGGTAGACTAGCGACCCAAGAGACCCAGTACTTC. This sequence joins TRBV12-3 or TRBV12-4 and TRBJ2-5; 8 nucleotides match TRBD2. The CDR3 is 14 amino acids. V lost 8 bases to trimming and J lost 1 base; unmatched junction nucleotides: 6.

This clonotype came up many times. The chain has TRBV5-6 and TRBJ2-3; D may be TRBD2 (5 bases). Germline loops: CDR1 SGHDT, CDR2 YYEEEE. The CDR3 contains 14 residues. V was cut by 4 bases and J by 2 bases, with 11 bases left in between. CDR3 nucleotides: TGTGCCAGCAGCCCTCAGCGGATCACAGATACGCAGTATTTT. This codes for CASSPQRITDTQYF.

With regard to this clonotype: Compared with germline, one end of the junction differs, possibly owing to a read error. The chain employs TRBV4-1 and TRBJ1-2, with 7 bases aligning to TRBD1. The CDR3 covers 15 residues. Germline CDR1 MGHRA, CDR2 YSYEKL. CDR3 region: CASSQDHGTVYGYTF. The CDR3 coding sequence is TGTGCCAGCAGCCAAGATCACGGGACAGTCTATGGCTACACCTTC.

In its sample, this clonotype was seen once. The J gene is TRBJ2-4, the V gene TRBV7-8, with TRBD2 as a possible D gene (5 bases). CDR1 is SGHVS, CDR2 FQNEAQ, per germline. This CDR3 region has 17 residues. Deletions cut 2 bases from V and 3 bases from J, with 17 bases between. Here the CDR3 DNA reads TGTGCCAGCAGCTTACGGGGTTTCGGGTTGGTCAAAAACATTCAGTACTTC. Translation gives CASSLRGFGLVKNIQYF.

V usage is TRBV20-1 and J usage is TRBJ2-3, with D hard to call. Between the trimmed V and J ends, which lost 5 bases and 3 bases, there was a span of 9 bases. From germline, CDR1 is DFQATT and CDR2 SNEGSKA (reference sequence). This CDR3 has 12 amino acids. In DNA, the CDR3 is TGCAGTGCTTCCCGTTCTACAGATACGCAGTATTTT. The encoded protein is CSASRSTDTQYF.

This clonotype appeared a few times. The rearrangement joins TRBV6-2 or TRBV6-3 to TRBJ1-5, with TRBD1 as a possible D gene (5 bases). Per germline, CDR1 MNHEY and CDR2 SVGEGT. The CDR3 covers 15 residues. Trimming shortened V by 2 bases and J by 3 bases, and 11 bases separated the two germline ends. This CDR3 reads CASSYPTVSNQPQHF. DNA for the CDR3: TGTGCCAGCAGTTACCCGACAGTTTCCAATCAGCCCCAGCATTTT.

This chain uses TRBV7-3 with TRBJ2-1; TRBD1 might be the D (5 bases). The CDR3 runs to 12 residues. Germline V lookup: CDR1 SGHTA, CDR2 FQGTGA. Trimming took 4 bases from V and 7 from J, leaving 8 bases between them. CDR3 region: CASSSPGNEQFF. The DNA for the CDR3 is TGTGCCAGCAGCTCCCCAGGGAATGAGCAGTTCTTC.

The rearrangement uses TRBV19 and TRBJ2-7; 9 positions agree with TRBD2. The CDR3 has 14 amino acids. CDR1 and CDR2 from the germline V gene are LNHDA and SQIVND (reference sequence). After removal of 4 bases from V and 3 bases from J, the junction contained 4 bases not matched to a gene. The CDR3 here is CASSKNSGSYEQYF. The CDR3 coding sequence is TGTGCCAGTAGTAAGAATAGCGGGAGCTACGAGCAGTACTTC. The variable domain in full, completed from reference TRBV19 and TRBJ2-7, reads DGGITQSPKYLFRKEGQNVTLSCEQNLNHDAMYWYRQDPGQGLRLIYYSQIVNDFQKGDIAEGYSVSREKKESFPLTVTSAQKNPTAFYLCASSKNSGSYEQYFGPGTRLTVT.

This clonotype appeared many times. The chain has TRBV7-2 and TRBJ2-7; 12 bases map to TRBD2. The CDR3 covers 15 residues. The germline V gene has CDR1 SGHTA and CDR2 FQGNSA. J was trimmed by 5 bases and V by 2 bases; bases with no gene match: 4. The CDR3 region is CASSLQTSGSHEQYV. Here the CDR3 DNA reads TGTGCCAGCAGCTTACAGACTAGCGGGAGTCACGAGCAGTACGTC.

This clonotype was seen more than once but under ten times. The rearrangement links TRBV20-1 to TRBJ2-7, with 8 bases fitting TRBD2. With V trimmed by 3 bases and J by 5 bases, 9 bases remained unmatched. The CDR3 is 14 residues long. Germline V gene sequence: CDR1 DFQATT, CDR2 SNEGSKA (reference sequence). CDR3 sequence reads: CSASRSGTSDEQYF. The CDR3 nucleotides read TGCAGTGCTAGTCGTTCCGGGACTAGTGACGAGCAGTACTTC.

This clonotype was counted between two and nine times. The chain has TRBV4-1 and TRBJ1-2, with D maybe TRBD1 (5 bases). The CDR3 has 13 amino acids. V was trimmed by 3 bases and J by 4 bases, leaving 9 bases between them. CDR1 and CDR2 from the germline V gene are MGHRA and YSYEKL. Here the CDR3 DNA reads TGCGCCAGCAGCCACCGGGGCAGCTATGGCTACACCTTC. It is translated as CASSHRGSYGYTF.

The chain links TRBV6-6 to TRBJ2-7; 7 bases align to TRBD1. Germline CDR1 MNHNY, CDR2 SVGAGI (reference sequence). The CDR3 sequence is 12 residues long. The trim removed 8 bases at V and 5 bases at J, leaving 6 bases unmatched. CDR3 coding DNA: TGTGCCAGCGCTGACAGGGTGCACGAGCAGTACTTC. Amino acids: CASADRVHEQYF.

This clonotype was recorded many times. The chain recombines TRBV7-9 with TRBJ1-1; 10 nucleotides agree with TRBD1. The CDR3 runs to 15 residues. The ends lost 5 bases at V and 0 bases at J; junction bases unmatched: 3. From germline, CDR1 is SEHNR and CDR2 FQNEAQ (reference sequence). In DNA form, the CDR3 reads TGTGCCAGCAGCCCGGGACAGGGGATGAACACTGAAGCTTTCTTT. Its protein product is CASSPGQGMNTEAFF.

This clonotype was detected many times. The rearrangement joins TRBV12-3 or TRBV12-4 to TRBJ1-1; D not resolved. This CDR3 has 13 residues. V was clipped by 0 bases and J by 3 bases, with 5 bases between them. The DNA for the CDR3 is TGTGCCAGCAGTTTAGCATTGGACACTGAAGCTTTCTTT. Encoded protein: CASSLALDTEAFF.

This chain links TRBV19 with TRBJ2-1; the match to TRBD2 covers 7 bases. Germline V lookup: CDR1 LNHDA, CDR2 SQIVND (reference sequence). CDR3 length: 14 residues. The trim removed 3 bases at V and 6 bases at J, leaving 5 bases unmatched. For the CDR3, the DNA is TGTGCCAGTAGTATCAGACTAGCTCGCAATGAGCAGTTCTTC. This translates into CASSIRLARNEQFF.

The V and J genes are TRBV20-1 and TRBJ2-2, with 10 bases aligning to TRBD1. This CDR3 has 14 amino acids. Germline V gene lookup returns CDR1 DFQATT and CDR2 SNEGSKA (reference sequence). V shed 4 bases and J 6 bases; nucleotides not matched to a gene: 5. CDR3 DNA: TGCAGTGCTACCCGGACAGGGGGAGCCGGGGAGCTGTTTTTT. The encoded protein is CSATRTGGAGELFF.

The sample holds many counts of this clonotype. The chain has TRBV7-2 and TRBJ1-2; 9 nucleotides line up with TRBD1. The CDR3 loop spans 15 amino acids. J was trimmed by 5 bases and V by 1 base; bases with no gene match: 5. The germline CDR1 and CDR2 sequences are SGHTA and FQGNSA. CDR3 nucleotide sequence: TGTGCCAGCAGCTTAGGGACAGGGGTTCAATATGGCTACACCTTC. The encoded protein is CASSLGTGVQYGYTF.

The chain uses TRBV2 and TRBJ2-7, with D hard to call. The germline CDR1 and CDR2 sequences are SNHLY and FYNNEI. CDR3 length: 14 residues. V lost 4 bases to trimming and J lost 5 bases, with 15 bases between them. CDR3 sequence (DNA): TGTGCCAGCAGTGCGGTACCCGCCCGGAACGAGCAGTACTTC. It specifies CASSAVPARNEQYF.

Turning to this clonotype: No conserved phenylalanine or tryptophan ends this CDR3, so it is likely a read error. J is TRBJ2-3 and V is TRBV18, with a possible D match to TRBD2 (5 bases). Germline CDR1 and CDR2: KGHSH and LQKENI. This CDR3 comprises 19 residues. V was pared by 0 bases and J by 0 bases, with 19 bases between. The CDR3 DNA reads TGTGCCAGCTCACCACCGAGACTCCCTGGAGGTCCTAGCACAGATACGCAGTATGTT. Its translation: CASSPPRLPGGPSTDTQYV.